The source of this T cell receptor (beta chain) is a study of T cells in tuberculosis (dated by TCRdb to the late 2010s). About the investigation overall: In the study, CD1B tetramers and high-throughput TCR immunosequencing were combined to characterize T cells specific for the mycobacterial lipid antigen glucose monomycolate (GMM). With ten people per group, a South African clinical cohort compared IGRA-negative adolescents, IGRA-positive adolescents with latent tuberculosis, and adults with active tuberculosis. PBMC from active tuberculosis patients were archived either before standard anti-tuberculosis treatment began or within 7 days of the start of that treatment. Results and caveats for the whole study, not just this receptor: The smaller NN-distances in active tuberculosis patients were driven in part by shorter CDR3-alpha lengths, while the difference seen for TCR-beta was not statistically significant. Compared with IGRA-negative controls, TCR-alpha repertoires from active tuberculosis had smaller mean NN-distances to GMM-specific TCRs, which suggests that these TCRs underwent clonal expansion. Using GEM motif frequencies, a classifier achieved 70% accuracy, whereas a classifier built on the diverse GMM-specific repertoire got to under 90% accuracy (AUROC approximately 0.93). Clinical samples were selected based on which cryopreserved specimens were available, and the active tuberculosis cases were adults whereas the controls were adolescents.

Counted from cysteine to phenylalanine, this CDR3 has 15 amino acids. The kept DNA is CDR3 alone, 45 bases in frame from the first base. From a lookup of the germline V gene, CDR1 and CDR2 are SGDLS and YYNGEE. V lost 0 bases and J lost 9 bases; the stretch between them is 16 bases long. The time point label on this specimen signifies: new active TB diagnosis, blood taken before or within 7 days of starting treatment. Patients with active tuberculosis were defined as newly diagnosed, HIV-seronegative South African adults aged 18 years or older. Confirmation of active tuberculosis came from positive sputum smear microscopy and/or a positive M. tuberculosis culture. Unsorted cryopreserved PBMC were immunosequenced, covering on average around 100,000 T cells per clinical donor. For this clone: Its antigen remains unidentified. No quality values exist for individual bases; no much larger clone is one base distant.

TCR libraries were generated with the immunoSEQ multiplex PCR assay, using TCR-beta and/or TCR-alpha/delta assays for each sample. The amplified TCR libraries were sequenced using the Illumina high-throughput platform. Turning to the authors' computational methods: Clustering and dimensionality reduction relied on pairwise TCRdist distances among GMM-specific receptors from T cells that were either sorted ex vivo or expanded in vitro. Each clinical repertoire was scored by mean NN-distance, the average TCRdist to the nearest 10% of tetramer-positive reference sequences. GEM TCR motif frequency was calculated as the fraction of unique TCRs that matched known GEM sequences by V/J usage and CDR3 length. Linear discriminant analysis with leave-one-out cross-validation, implemented in scikit-learn, was used to classify active tuberculosis. TCRdb provides this immuneACCESS table in a form limited to in-frame rearrangements. Some clones are lacking; in checked studies, under half of them reflect an unresolved V gene, and why the rest are absent is not known. D and trimming come from the DNA, and the V and J calls and clone size come from that table. Within this sample are approximately 34,000 clones, with 85% to 95% of them counted one time only. The biggest ten clones account for about 2.4% of the sample.

The sequence was obtained from an adult with tuberculosis. The sample was PBMCs, taken at tuberculosis diagnosis. Recombination connected TRBV9 to TRBJ2-1, with TRBD1 tentatively as D gene (5 bases match). The DNA sequence follows: TGTGCCAGCAGCGTAGGGCAGGGCAGATTTAGTGAGCAGTTCTTC. This sequence encodes CASSVGQGRFSEQFF.